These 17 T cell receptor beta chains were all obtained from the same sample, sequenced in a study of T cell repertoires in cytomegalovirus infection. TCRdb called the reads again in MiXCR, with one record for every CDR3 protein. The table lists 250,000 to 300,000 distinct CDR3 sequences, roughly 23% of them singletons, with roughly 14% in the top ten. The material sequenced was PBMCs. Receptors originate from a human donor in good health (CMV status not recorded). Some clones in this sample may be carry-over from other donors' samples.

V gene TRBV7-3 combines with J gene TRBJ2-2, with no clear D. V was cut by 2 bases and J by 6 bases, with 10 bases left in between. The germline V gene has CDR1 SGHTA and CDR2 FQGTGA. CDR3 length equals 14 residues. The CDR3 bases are TGTGCCAGCAGCTTATCAGCCAAGGCCGGGGAGCTGTTTTTT. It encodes CASSLSAKAGELFF.

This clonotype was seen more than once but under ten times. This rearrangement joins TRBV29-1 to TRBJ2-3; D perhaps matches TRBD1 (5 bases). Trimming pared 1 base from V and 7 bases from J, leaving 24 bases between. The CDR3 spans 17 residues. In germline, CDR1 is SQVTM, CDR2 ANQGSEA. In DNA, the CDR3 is TGCAGCGTTGAAGTAGAACGGTTTCGGCAGGGTGCATATACGCAGTATTTT. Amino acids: CSVEVERFRQGAYTQYF.

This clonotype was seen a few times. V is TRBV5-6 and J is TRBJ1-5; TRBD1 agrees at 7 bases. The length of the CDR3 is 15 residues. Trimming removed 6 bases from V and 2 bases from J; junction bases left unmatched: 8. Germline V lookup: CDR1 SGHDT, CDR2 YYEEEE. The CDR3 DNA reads TGTGCCAGCACCAAGACAGGGATTGGCAATCAGCCCCAGCATTTT. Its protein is CASTKTGIGNQPQHF. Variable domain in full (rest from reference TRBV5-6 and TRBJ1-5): DAGVTQSPTHLIKTRGQQVTLRCSPKSGHDTVSWYQQALGQGPQFIFQYYEEEERQRGNFPDRFSGHQFPNYSSELNVNALLLGDSALYLCASTKTGIGNQPQHFGDGTRLSIL.

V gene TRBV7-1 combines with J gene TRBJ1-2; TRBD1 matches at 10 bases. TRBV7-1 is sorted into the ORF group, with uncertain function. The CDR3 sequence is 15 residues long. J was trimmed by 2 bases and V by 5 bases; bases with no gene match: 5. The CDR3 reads CASSGDRGQNYGYTF. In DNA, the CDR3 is TGTGCCAGCAGCGGCGACAGGGGGCAAAACTATGGCTACACCTTC.

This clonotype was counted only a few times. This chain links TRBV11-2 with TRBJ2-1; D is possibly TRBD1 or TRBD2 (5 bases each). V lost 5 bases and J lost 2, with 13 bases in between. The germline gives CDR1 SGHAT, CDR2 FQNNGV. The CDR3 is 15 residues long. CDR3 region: CASSPGTTPYNEQFF. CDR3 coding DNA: TGTGCCAGCAGCCCGGGGACCACCCCCTACAATGAGCAGTTCTTC. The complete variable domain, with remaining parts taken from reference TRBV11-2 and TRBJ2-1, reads EAGVAQSPRYKIIEKRQSVAFWCNPISGHATLYWYQQILGQGPKLLIQFQNNGVVDDSQLPKDRFSAERLKGVDSTLKIQPAKLEDSAVYLCASSPGTTPYNEQFFGPGTRLTVL.

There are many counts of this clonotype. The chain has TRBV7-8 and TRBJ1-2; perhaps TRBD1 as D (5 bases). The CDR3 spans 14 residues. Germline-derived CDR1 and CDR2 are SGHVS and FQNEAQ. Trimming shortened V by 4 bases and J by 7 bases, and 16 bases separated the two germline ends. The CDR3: CASSSNQGPGGYTF. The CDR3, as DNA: TGTGCCAGCAGCTCTAATCAGGGCCCGGGTGGCTACACCTTC.

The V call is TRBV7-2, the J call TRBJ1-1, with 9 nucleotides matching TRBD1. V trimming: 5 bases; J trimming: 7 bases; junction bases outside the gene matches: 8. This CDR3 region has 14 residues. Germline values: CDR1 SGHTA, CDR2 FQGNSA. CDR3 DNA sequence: TGTGCCAGCAGCGAGGACAGGGGAAGGTTTGAAGCTTTCTTT. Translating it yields CASSEDRGRFEAFF.

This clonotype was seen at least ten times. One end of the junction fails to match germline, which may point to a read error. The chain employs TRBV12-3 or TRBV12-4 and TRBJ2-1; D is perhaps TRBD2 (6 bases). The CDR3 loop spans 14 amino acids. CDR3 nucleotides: TGTGCCAGCAGTGTAGCGGCGTCCTACAATGAGCAGTTCTTC. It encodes CASSVAASYNEQFF.

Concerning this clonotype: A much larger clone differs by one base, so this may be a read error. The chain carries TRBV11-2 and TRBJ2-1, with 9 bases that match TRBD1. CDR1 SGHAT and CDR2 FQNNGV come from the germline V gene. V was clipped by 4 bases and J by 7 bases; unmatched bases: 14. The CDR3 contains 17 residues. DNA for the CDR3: TGTGCCAGCAGCTCTTATTTGGTGGACAGGGGAGGGAATGAGCAGTTCTTC. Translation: CASSSYLVDRGGNEQFF.

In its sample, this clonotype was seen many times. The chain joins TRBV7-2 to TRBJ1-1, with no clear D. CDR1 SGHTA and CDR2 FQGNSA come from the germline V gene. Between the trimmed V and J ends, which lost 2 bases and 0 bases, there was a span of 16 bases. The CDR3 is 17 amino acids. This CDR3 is CASSLLVRRGMNTEAFF. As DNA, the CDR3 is TGTGCCAGCAGCTTACTCGTCAGGCGAGGGATGAACACTGAAGCTTTCTTT.

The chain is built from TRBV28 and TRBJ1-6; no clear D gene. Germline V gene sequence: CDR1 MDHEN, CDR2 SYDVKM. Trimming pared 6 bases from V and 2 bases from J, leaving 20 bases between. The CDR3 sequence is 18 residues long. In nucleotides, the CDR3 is TGTGCCAGCAGCACTCTCGGGCTGACCGACGCCTATAATTCACCCCTCCACTTT. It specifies CASSTLGLTDAYNSPLHF.

The CDR3 nucleotides read TGTGCCAGCAGCTCGCCGGGACTAGCGATAGATGAGCAGTTCTTC. It specifies CASSSPGLAIDEQFF. This chain connects TRBV5-4 to TRBJ2-1; 10 bases agree with TRBD2. The junction had 8 bases not matched to a gene; V was cut back by 3 bases and J by 8 bases. The CDR3 has 15 residues. The V gene's germline CDR1 is SGHNT and CDR2 YYREEE (reference sequence).

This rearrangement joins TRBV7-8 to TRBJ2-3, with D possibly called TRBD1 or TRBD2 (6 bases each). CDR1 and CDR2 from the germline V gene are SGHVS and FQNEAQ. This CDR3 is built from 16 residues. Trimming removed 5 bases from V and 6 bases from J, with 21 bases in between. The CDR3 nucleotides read TGTGCCAGCAGCCCCGGGGGCGGTCCCAGCCCTGATACGCAGTATTTT. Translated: CASSPGGGPSPDTQYF.

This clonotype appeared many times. The CDR3 is CASSLVHQGGTEAFF. The CDR3 DNA sequence: TGTGCCAGCAGCTTAGTCCATCAGGGGGGAACTGAAGCTTTCTTT. The rearrangement joins TRBV7-2 to TRBJ1-1; 7 bases are shared with TRBD1. V lost 1 base and J lost 5; bases outside the gene matches: 7. CDR1 is SGHTA, CDR2 FQGNSA, per germline. CDR3 length: 15 residues.

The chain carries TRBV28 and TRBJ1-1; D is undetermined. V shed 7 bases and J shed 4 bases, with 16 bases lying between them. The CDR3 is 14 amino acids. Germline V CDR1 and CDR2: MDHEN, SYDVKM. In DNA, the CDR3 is TGTGCCAGCAAGCGGGAGCGGCTGGGCACTGAAGCTTTCTTT. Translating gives CASKRERLGTEAFF.

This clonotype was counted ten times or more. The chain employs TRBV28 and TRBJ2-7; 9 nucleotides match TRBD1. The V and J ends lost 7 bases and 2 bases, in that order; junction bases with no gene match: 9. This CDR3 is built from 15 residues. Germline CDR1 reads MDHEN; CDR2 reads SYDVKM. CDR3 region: CASIVARQGAYEQYF. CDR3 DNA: TGTGCCAGCATCGTGGCGAGACAGGGGGCCTACGAGCAGTACTTC.

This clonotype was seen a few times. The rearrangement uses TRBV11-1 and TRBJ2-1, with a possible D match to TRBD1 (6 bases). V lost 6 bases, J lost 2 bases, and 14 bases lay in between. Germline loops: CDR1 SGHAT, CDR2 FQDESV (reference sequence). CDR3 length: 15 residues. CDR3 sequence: CASRLSRDTYNEQFF. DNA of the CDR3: TGTGCCAGCAGACTTTCGAGGGACACCTACAATGAGCAGTTCTTC. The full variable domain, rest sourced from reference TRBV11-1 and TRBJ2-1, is EAEVAQSPRYKITEKSQAVAFWCDPISGHATLYWYRQILGQGPELLVQFQDESVVDDSQLPKDRFSAERLKGVDSTLKIQPAELGDSAMYLCASRLSRDTYNEQFFGPGTRLTVL.